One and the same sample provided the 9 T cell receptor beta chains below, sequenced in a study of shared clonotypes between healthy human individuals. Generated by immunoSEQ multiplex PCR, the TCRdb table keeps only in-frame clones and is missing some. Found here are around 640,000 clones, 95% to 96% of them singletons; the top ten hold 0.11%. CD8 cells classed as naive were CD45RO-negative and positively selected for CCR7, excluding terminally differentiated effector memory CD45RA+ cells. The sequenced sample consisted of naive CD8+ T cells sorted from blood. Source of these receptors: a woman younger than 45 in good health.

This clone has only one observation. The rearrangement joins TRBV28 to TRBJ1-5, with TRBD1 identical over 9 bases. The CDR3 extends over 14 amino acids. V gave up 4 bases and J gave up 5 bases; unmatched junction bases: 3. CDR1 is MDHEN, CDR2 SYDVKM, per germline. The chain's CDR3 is CASSYRGPYQPQHF. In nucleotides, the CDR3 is TGTGCCAGCAGTTACAGGGGGCCCTATCAGCCCCAGCATTTT.

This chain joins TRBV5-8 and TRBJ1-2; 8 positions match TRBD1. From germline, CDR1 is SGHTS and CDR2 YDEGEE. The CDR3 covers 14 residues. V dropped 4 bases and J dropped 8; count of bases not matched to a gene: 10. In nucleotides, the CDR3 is TGTGCCAGCAGCGTGACAGGGGCCGTTGGCGGCTACACCTTC. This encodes CASSVTGAVGGYTF.

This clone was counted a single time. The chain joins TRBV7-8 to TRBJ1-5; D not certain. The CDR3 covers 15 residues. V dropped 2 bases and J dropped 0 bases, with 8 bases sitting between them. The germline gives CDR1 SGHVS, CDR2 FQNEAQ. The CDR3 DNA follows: TGTGCCAGCAGCTTAAACCAAGCTAGCAATCAGCCCCAGCATTTT. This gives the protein CASSLNQASNQPQHF.

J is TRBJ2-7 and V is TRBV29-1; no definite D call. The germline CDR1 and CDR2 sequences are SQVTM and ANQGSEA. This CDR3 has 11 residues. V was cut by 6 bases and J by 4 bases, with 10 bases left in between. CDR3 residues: CSVWIDYEQYF. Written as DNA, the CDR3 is TGCAGCGTCTGGATCGATTACGAGCAGTACTTC.

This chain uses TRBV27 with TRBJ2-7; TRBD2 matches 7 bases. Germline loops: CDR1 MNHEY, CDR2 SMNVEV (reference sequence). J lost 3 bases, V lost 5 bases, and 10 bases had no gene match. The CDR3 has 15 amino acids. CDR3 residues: CASSPVGGSLYEQYF. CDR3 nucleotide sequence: TGTGCCAGCAGTCCCGTAGGCGGGAGCCTCTACGAGCAGTACTTC.

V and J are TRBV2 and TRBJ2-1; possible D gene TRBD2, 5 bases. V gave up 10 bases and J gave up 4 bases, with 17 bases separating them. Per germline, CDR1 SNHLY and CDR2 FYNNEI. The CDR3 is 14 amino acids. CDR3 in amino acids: CATGVRSVYNEQFF. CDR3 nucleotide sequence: TGTGCCACAGGCGTCCGTAGCGTATACAATGAGCAGTTCTTC.

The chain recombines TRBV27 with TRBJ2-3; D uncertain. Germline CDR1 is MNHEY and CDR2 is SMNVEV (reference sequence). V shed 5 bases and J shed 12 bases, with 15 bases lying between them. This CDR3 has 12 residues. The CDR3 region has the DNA TGTGCCAGCAGTGCCTCTAGAATATTTCAGTATTTT. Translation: CASSASRIFQYF.

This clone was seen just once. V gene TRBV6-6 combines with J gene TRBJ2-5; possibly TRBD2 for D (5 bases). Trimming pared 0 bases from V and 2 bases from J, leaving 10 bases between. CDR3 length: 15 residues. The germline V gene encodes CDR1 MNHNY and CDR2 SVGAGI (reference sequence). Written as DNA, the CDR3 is TGTGCCAGCAGTTACTCGCGCGGGTTTCAAGAGACCCAGTACTTC. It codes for CASSYSRGFQETQYF.

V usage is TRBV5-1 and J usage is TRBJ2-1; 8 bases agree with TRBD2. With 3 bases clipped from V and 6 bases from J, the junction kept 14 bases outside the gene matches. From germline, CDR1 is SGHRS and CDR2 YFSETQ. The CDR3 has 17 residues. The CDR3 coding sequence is TGCGCCAGCAGCTGGGGTGGAAAGCGGGAGAGGGGCAATGAGCAGTTCTTC. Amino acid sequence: CASSWGGKRERGNEQFF.